This T cell receptor beta chain was obtained from a study of blood T cell repertoires in COVID-19 (dated by TCRdb to about 2020). About the full investigation: The collaborator samples originated in the United States, Italy and Spain and spanned the acute and convalescent phases of COVID-19. Nearly every sample came with metadata listing a de-identified subject ID, COVID-19 status, age in years and sex. Samples came from the ongoing ImmuneRACE study (first 160 participants) plus 1,254 subjects from 6 global collaborators. HLA class I and class II types, where available, came from metadata supplied by the sample provider rather than from assay-based typing. The repertoires were made available in a free public database intended to serve as a resource for research on the immune response to SARS-CoV-2. Deeply sampled blood TCRbeta repertoires from subjects exposed to, actively infected with, or recovered from COVID-19 were included in the dataset. The prospective study material was composed of cDNA or gDNA derived from T cells, B-cell-depleted T cells, or PBMCs.

The investigation overall reported the following: The quantity of clinical and demographic metadata differed by source and by participant and was supplied without curation.

A second Seattle source provided samples from volunteer blood donors who had recovered from COVID-19. Each collaborating institution followed its own protocols to collect whole blood in K2EDTA tubes. For TCRbeta analysis, collaborators shipped samples in one of three forms: frozen whole blood, isolated PBMCs, or DNA extracted from either of those sample types. Details on this clone: This receptor's antigen is unknown. Base qualities were left out, and no much larger clone turns up one base away.

The immunoSEQ Assay, a bias-controlled multiplex PCR, was used to amplify TCRbeta CDR3 regions from genomic DNA. The study's own analysis went as follows. The number of nucleated cells in each sample was estimated from the amplification of reference gene primers within the assay. Sequence reads were collapsed and filtered to measure the absolute abundance of every unique TCRbeta CDR3 rearrangement. For each sample, productive Simpson clonality was calculated as the square root of Simpson's diversity index across productive rearrangements. TCRdb took this table from immuneACCESS and kept in-frame rearrangements with V and J called. Such tables lack part of the clones; where checked against another copy, unresolved V genes explain under half of the gap, and the rest is unexplained. V, J and clone size are taken as reported in that table, and D and trimming were inferred from the DNA itself. The sample records hundreds of thousands of clones, about 91% of which are singletons. Over 6% of the sample comes from the top ten.

The CDR3 starts with the cysteine, ends with the phenylalanine, and has 18 residues. The only DNA kept is the CDR3, 54 bases in frame from the first base. According to the germline V gene, CDR1 reads KGHDR and CDR2 reads SFDVKD. The germline ends are 13 bases apart after V is trimmed by 2 bases and J by 0 bases. The chain couples TRBV24-1 to TRBJ2-6, with the D gene uncertain. The receptor was isolated from a woman aged 25-40 years who had recovered from COVID-19. Sequencing was done on a sample of peripheral blood. The nucleotide sequence reads TGTGCCACCAGTGATTCCAGACTCTTTACCTCTGGGGCCAACGTCCTGACTTTC. Protein translation: CATSDSRLFTSGANVLTF.